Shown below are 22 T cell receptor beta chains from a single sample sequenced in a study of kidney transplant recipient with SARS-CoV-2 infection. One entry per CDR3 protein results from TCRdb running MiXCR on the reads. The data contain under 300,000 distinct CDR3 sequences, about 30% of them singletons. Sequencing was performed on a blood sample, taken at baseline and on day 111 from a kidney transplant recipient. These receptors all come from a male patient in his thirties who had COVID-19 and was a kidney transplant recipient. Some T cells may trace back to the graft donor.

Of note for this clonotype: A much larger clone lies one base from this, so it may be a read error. The CDR3: CACSERPRETQYF. In DNA, the CDR3 is TGTGCCTGTAGTGAGCGGCCCCGGGAGACCCAGTACTTC. The chain links TRBV19 to TRBJ2-5; a weak D match, TRBD2 (5 bases). This CDR3 is built from 13 residues. CDR1 is LNHDA, CDR2 SQIVND, per germline (reference sequence).

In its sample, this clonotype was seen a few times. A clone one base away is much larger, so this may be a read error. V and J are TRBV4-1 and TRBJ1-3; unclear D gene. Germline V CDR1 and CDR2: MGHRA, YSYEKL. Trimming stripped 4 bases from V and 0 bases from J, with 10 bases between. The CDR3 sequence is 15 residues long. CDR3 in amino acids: CASSRGISSGNTIYF. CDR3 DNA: TGCGCCAGCAGCCGAGGCATTTCCTCTGGAAACACCATATATTTT.

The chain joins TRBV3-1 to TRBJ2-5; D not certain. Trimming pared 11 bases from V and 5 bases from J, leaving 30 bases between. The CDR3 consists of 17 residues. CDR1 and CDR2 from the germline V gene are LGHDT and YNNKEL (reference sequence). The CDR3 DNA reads TGTGCCGGCGGCATATTTGATCCCATTTCTTTCTCTGAGACCCAGTACTTC. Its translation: CAGGIFDPISFSETQYF.

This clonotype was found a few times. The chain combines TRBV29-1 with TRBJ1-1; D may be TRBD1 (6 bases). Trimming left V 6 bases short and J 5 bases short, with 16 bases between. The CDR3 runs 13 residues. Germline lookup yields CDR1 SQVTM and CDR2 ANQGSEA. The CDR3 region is CSVQGQYATEAFF. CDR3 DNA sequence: TGCAGCGTCCAAGGACAGTATGCGACTGAAGCTTTCTTT.

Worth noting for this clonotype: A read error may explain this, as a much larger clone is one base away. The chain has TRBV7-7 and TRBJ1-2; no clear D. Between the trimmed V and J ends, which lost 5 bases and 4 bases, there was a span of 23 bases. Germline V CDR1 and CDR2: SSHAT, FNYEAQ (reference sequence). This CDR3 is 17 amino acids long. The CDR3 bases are TGTGCCAGCAGCAGCTTATTTAAGTGCCGAAAGACCTATGGCTACACCTTC. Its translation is CASSSLFKCRKTYGYTF.

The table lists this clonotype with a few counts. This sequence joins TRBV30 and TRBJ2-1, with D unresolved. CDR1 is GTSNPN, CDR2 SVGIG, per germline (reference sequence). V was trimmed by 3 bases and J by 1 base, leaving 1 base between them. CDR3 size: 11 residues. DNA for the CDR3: TGTGCCTGGAGATCCTACAATGAGCAGTTCTTC. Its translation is CAWRSYNEQFF.

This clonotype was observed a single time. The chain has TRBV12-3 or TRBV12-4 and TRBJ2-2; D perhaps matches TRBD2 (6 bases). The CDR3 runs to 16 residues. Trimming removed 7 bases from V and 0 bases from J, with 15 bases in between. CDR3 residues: CASIRRERANTGELFF. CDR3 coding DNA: TGTGCCAGCATCAGACGGGAGCGCGCGAACACCGGGGAGCTGTTTTTT.

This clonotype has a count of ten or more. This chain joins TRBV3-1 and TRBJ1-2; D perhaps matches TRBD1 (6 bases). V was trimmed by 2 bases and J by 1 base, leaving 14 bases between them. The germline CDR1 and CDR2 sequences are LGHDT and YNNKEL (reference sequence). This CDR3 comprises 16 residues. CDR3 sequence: CASSQLYRALNYGYTF. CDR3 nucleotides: TGTGCCAGCAGCCAACTTTACAGGGCCCTTAACTATGGCTACACCTTC.

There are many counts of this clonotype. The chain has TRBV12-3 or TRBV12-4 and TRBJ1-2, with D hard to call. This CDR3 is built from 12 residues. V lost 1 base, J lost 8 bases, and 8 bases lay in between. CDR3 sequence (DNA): TGTGCCAGCAGTTTAGACGAGATGGGCTACACCTTC. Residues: CASSLDEMGYTF.

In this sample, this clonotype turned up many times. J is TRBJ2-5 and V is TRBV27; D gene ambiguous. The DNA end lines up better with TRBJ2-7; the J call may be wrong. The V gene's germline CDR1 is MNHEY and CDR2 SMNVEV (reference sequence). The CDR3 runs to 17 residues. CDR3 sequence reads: CASSLAGVVSDSYEQYF. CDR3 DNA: TGTGCCAGCAGTTTGGCAGGCGTGGTTTCTGACTCCTACGAGCAGTACTTC.

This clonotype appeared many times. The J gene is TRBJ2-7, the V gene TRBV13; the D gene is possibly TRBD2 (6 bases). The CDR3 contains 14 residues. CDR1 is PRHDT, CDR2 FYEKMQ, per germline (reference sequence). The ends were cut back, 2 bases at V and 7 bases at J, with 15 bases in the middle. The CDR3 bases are TGTGCCAGCAGCTTAAGGGGTCATGGAGGGGAGCAGTACGTC. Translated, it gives CASSLRGHGGEQYV.

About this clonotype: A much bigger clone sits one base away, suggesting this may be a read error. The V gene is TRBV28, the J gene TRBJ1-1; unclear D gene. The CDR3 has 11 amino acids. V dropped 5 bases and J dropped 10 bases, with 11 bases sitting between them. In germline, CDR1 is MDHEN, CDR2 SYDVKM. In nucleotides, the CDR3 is TGTGCCAGCAGTCCTGTAGGTGGAGCTTTCTTT. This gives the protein CASSPVGGAFF.

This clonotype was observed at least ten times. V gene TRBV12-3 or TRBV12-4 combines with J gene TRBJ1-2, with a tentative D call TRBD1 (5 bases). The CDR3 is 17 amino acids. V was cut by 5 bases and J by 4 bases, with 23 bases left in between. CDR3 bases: TGTGCCAGCAGTCCGTTGGACACAGCAGGAAAGACCTATGGCTACACCTTC. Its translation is CASSPLDTAGKTYGYTF.

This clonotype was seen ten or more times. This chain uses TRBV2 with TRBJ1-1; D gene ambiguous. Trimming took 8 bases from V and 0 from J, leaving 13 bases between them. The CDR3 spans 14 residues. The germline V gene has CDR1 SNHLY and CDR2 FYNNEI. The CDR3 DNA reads TGTGCCAGCTCGGAGGAGGAGATGAACACTGAAGCTTTCTTT. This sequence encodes CASSEEEMNTEAFF.

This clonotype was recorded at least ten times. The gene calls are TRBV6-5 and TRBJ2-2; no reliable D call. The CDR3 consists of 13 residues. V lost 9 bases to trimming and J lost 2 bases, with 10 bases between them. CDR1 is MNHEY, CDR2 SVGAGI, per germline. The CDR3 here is CASRTENTGELFF. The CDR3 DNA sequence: TGTGCCAGTCGGACCGAAAACACCGGGGAGCTGTTTTTT.

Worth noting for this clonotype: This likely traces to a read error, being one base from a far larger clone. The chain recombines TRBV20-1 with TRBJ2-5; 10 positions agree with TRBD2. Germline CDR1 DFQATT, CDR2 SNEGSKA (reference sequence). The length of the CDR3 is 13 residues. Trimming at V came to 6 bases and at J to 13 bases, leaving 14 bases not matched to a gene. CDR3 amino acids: CSAIGLADYERYF. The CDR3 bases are TGCAGTGCAATCGGACTAGCGGACTACGAGCGGTACTTC.

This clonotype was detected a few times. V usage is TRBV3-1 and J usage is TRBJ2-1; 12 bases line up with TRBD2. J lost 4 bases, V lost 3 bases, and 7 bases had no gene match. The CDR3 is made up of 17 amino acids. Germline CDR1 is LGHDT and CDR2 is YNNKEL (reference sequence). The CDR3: CASSQASGRAEYNEQFF. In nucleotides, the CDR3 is TGTGCCAGCAGCCAGGCTAGCGGGAGGGCTGAATACAATGAGCAGTTCTTC.

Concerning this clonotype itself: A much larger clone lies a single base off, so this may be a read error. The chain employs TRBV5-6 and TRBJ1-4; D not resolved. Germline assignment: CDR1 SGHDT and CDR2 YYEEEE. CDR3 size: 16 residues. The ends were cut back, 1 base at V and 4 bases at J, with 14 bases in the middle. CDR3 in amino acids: CASSLSVGPINEKLFF. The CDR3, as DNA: TGTGCCAGCAGCTTGTCGGTAGGGCCAATTAATGAAAAACTGTTTTTT.

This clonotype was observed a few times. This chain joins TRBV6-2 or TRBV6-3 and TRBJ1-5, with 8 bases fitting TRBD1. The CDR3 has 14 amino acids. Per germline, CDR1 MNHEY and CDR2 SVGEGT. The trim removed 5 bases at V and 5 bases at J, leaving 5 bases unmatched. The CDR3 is CASSRQGKDQPQHF. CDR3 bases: TGTGCCAGCAGTAGACAGGGGAAAGATCAGCCCCAGCATTTT.

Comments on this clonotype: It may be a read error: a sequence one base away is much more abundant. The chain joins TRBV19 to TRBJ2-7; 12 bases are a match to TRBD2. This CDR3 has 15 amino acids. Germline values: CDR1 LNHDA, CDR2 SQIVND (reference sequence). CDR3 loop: CASSPRTSGMYEQHF. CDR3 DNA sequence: TGTGCCAGTAGTCCGAGGACTAGCGGGATGTACGAGCAGCACTTC. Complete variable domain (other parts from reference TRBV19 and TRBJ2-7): DGGITQSPKYLFRKEGQNVTLSCEQNLNHDAMYWYRQDPGQGLRLIYYSQIVNDFQKGDIAEGYSVSREKKESFPLTVTSAQKNPTAFYLCASSPRTSGMYEQHFGPGTRLTVT.

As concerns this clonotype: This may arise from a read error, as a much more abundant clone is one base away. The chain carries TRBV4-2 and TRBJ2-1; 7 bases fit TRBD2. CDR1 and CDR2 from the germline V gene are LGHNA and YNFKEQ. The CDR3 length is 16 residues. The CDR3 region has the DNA TGTGCCAGCAGCCAAGGGACTAGTACTTTCTTCGATGAGCAGCTCTTC. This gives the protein CASSQGTSTFFDEQLF.

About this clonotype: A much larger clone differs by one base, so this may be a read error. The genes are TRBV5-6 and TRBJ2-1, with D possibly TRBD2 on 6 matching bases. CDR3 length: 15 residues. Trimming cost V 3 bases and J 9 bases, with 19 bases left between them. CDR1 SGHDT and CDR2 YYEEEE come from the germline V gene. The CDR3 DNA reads TGTGCCAGCAGCTCACCGGGAGACCCTAGTGGTGAGCAGTTCTTC. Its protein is CASSSPGDPSGEQFF. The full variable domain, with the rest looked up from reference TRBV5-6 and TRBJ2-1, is DAGVTQSPTHLIKTRGQQVTLRCSPKSGHDTVSWYQQALGQGPQFIFQYYEEEERQRGNFPDRFSGHQFPNYSSELNVNALLLGDSALYLCASSSPGDPSGEQFFGPGTRLTVL.